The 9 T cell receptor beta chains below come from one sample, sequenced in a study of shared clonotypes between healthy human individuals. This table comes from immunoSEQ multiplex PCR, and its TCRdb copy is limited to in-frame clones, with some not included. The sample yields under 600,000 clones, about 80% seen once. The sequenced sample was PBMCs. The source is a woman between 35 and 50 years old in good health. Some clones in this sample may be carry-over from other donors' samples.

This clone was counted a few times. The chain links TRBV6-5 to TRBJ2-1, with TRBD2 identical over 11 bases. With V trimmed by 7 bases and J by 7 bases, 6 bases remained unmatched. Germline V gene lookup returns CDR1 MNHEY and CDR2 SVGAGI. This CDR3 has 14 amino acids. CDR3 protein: CASTLGTSGNEQFF. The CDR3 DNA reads TGTGCCAGCACCCTAGGGACTAGCGGAAATGAGCAGTTCTTC.

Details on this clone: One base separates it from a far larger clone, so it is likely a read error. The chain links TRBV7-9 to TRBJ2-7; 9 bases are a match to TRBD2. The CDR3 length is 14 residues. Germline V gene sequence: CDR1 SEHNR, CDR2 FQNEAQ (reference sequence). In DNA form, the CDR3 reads TGTGCCAGCAGGCTTGGGACTAGCCAGCCCGAGCAGCACTTC. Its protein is CASRLGTSQPEQHF.

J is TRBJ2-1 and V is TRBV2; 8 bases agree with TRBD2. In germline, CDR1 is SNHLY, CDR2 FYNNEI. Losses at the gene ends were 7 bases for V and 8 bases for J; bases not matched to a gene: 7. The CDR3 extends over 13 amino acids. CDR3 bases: TGTGCCAGCAACCGGGAGGGCCACGATGAGCAGTTCTTC. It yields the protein CASNREGHDEQFF. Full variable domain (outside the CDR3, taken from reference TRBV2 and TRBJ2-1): EPEVTQTPSHQVTQMGQEVILRCVPISNHLYFYWYRQILGQKVEFLVSFYNNEISEKSEIFDDQFSVERPDGSNFTLKIRSTKLEDSAMYFCASNREGHDEQFFGPGTRLTVL.

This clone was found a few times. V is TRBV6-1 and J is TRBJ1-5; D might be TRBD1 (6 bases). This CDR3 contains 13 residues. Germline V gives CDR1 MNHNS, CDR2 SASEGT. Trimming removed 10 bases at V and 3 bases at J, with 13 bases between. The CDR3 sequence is CAISRDNNQPQHF. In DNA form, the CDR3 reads TGTGCCATCAGCCGGGACAACAATCAGCCCCAGCATTTT.

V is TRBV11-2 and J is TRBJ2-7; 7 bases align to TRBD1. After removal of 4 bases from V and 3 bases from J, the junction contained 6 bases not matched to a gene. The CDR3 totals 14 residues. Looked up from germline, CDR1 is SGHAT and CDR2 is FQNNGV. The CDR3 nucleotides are TGTGCCAGCAGCTCACCCACAGGGGTCTACGAGCAGTACTTC. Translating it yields CASSSPTGVYEQYF.

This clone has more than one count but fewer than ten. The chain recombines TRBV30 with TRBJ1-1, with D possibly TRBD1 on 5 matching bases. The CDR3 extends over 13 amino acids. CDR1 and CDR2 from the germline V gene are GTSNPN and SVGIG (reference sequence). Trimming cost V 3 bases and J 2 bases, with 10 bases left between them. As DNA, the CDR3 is TGTGCCTGGAGCCCACAGGTAAACACTGAAGCTTTCTTT. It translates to CAWSPQVNTEAFF. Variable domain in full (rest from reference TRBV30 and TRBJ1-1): SQTIHQWPATLVQPVGSPLSLECTVEGTSNPNLYWYRQAAGRGLQLLFYSVGIGQISSEVPQNLSASRPQDRQFILSSKKLLLSDSGFYLCAWSPQVNTEAFFGQGTRLTVV.

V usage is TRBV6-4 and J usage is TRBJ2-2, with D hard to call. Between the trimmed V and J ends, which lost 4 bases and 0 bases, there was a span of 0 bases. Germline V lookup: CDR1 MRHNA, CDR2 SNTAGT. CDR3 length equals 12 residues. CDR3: CASSANTGELFF. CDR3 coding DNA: TGTGCCAGCAGTGCGAACACCGGGGAGCTGTTTTTT.

The CDR3 coding sequence is TGTGCCTGGGTGGGACAGGGAGTGGGTGAAAAACTGTTTTTT. Amino acids: CAWVGQGVGEKLFF. The chain combines TRBV30 with TRBJ1-4, with 9 bases identical to TRBD1. Germline loops: CDR1 GTSNPN, CDR2 SVGIG (reference sequence). Trimming at V came to 5 bases and at J to 7 bases, leaving 8 bases not matched to a gene. The CDR3 consists of 14 residues.

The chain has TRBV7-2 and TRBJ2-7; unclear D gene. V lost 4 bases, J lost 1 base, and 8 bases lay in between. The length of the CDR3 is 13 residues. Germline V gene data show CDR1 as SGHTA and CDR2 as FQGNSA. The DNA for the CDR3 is TGTGCCAGCAGCTCTGAGTCTTCCTACGAGCAGTACTTC. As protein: CASSSESSYEQYF.